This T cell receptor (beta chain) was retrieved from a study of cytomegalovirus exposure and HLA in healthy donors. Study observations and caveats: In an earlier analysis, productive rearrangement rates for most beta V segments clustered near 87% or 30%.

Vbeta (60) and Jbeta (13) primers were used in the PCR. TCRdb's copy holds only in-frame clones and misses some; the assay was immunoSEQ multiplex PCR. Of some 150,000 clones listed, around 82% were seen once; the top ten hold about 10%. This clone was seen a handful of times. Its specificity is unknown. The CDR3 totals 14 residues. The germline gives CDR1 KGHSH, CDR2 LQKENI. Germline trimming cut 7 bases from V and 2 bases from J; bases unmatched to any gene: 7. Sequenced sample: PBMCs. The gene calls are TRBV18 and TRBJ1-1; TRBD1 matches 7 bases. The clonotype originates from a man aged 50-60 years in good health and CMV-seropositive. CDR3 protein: CASLPGQTNTEAFF. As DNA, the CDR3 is TGTGCCAGCTTACCGGGACAGACAAACACTGAAGCTTTCTTT.